These 5 T cell receptor beta chains originate from one sample sequenced in a study of shared clonotypes between healthy human individuals. TCRdb's table, derived via immunoSEQ multiplex PCR, lists solely in-frame clones and lacks some. Of approximately 2.5 million clones listed, approximately 90% are singletons. Input material: naive CD4+ T cells sorted from blood. Subset of the sample: CD45RA+ positively selected. The receptors shown here come from a man aged 18-30 years in good health.

The CDR3 coding sequence is TGTGCCAGCAGCGTAGGATCTAGCGGTGCCTACGAGCAGTACTTC. Protein product: CASSVGSSGAYEQYF. The V and J genes are TRBV9 and TRBJ2-7, with 7 nucleotides matching TRBD2. This CDR3 spans 15 amino acids. V lost 0 bases, J lost 2 bases, and 5 bases stayed unmatched. Germline loops: CDR1 SGDLS, CDR2 YYNGEE. The full variable domain, completed using reference TRBV9 and TRBJ2-7, is DSGVTQTPKHLITATGQRVTLRCSPRSGDLSVYWYQQSLDQGLQFLIQYYNGEERAKGNILERFSAQQFPDLHSELNLSSLELGDSALYFCASSVGSSGAYEQYFGPGTRLTVT.

The J gene is TRBJ2-3, the V gene TRBV11-2; 8 nucleotides align to TRBD2. Losses at the gene ends were 8 bases for V and 4 bases for J; bases not matched to a gene: 17. There are 17 residues in the CDR3. Germline CDR1 reads SGHAT; CDR2 reads FQNNGV. CDR3 coding DNA: TGTGCCAGCGCGGGAGGCGGACTCAAAACGGGGTCAGATACGCAGTATTTT. Protein sequence: CASAGGGLKTGSDTQYF.

The J gene is TRBJ1-6, the V gene TRBV2; no firm D call. Trimming stripped 4 bases from V and 1 base from J, with 8 bases between. CDR1 is SNHLY and CDR2 is FYNNEI in the germline V gene. The CDR3 loop spans 15 amino acids. CDR3 amino acids: CASSAQQSYNSPLHF. CDR3 bases: TGTGCCAGCAGTGCTCAGCAATCCTATAATTCACCCCTCCACTTT.

The rearrangement joins TRBV5-6 to TRBJ2-2; D might be TRBD1 (6 bases). There are 14 residues in the CDR3. The V end lost 1 base, the J end lost 4 bases, and 8 bases lay between the germline ends. Germline CDR1 reads SGHDT; CDR2 reads YYEEEE. CDR3 loop: CASSLQGFTGELFF. The DNA of the CDR3 is TGTGCCAGCAGCTTGCAGGGGTTCACCGGGGAGCTGTTTTTT. Looking up the rest from reference TRBV5-6 and TRBJ2-2 gives the full variable domain: DAGVTQSPTHLIKTRGQQVTLRCSPKSGHDTVSWYQQALGQGPQFIFQYYEEEERQRGNFPDRFSGHQFPNYSSELNVNALLLGDSALYLCASSLQGFTGELFFGEGSRLTVL.

V is TRBV27 and J is TRBJ2-1, with D tentatively TRBD1 or TRBD2 (6 bases each). The CDR3 loop spans 17 amino acids. V gave up 6 bases and J gave up 3 bases, with 21 bases separating them. Germline V gene data show CDR1 as MNHEY and CDR2 as SMNVEV (reference sequence). CDR3 DNA: TGTGCCAGCAGACCTGAGGGGGGCAGGGGTTACTACAATGAGCAGTTCTTC. Amino acid sequence: CASRPEGGRGYYNEQFF.